This TCR beta chain is from a study of cytomegalovirus exposure and HLA in healthy donors. Study-level information: The 95 to 150 validation repertoires used a platform that matched the one used for the 550 to 800 first-cohort repertoires, as a later analysis reported. Study-wide results and limits: The study put 150 to 200 TCR beta chains on its list as cytomegalovirus-associated.

With respect to this clone: Antigen specificity is unknown.

The table came from immunoSEQ multiplex PCR; TCRdb's copy has only in-frame clones and leaves some out. Among roughly 56,000 clones listed, 90% to 95% were seen once. The sample consisted of PBMCs. The source is a young woman in good health and CMV-seronegative.

The CDR3 is CASSEGQAPDYEQYF. CDR3 bases: TGCGCCAGCAGCGAGGGACAAGCCCCTGACTACGAGCAGTACTTC. The chain links TRBV5-1 to TRBJ2-7, with D possibly being TRBD1 (6 bases). Germline CDR1 and CDR2: SGHRS and YFSETQ. V was trimmed by 4 bases and J by 3 bases, leaving 17 bases between them. The CDR3 is 15 residues long.